Below are 27 T cell receptor beta chains sequenced from a single sample in a study of CD8+CD57+ T cells in acquired aplastic anemia. Genomic DNA acted as the template from which TCR beta VDJ combination and CDR3 sequence profiling were carried out. TCRdb redid the calling of the reads with MiXCR, one entry per CDR3 protein. The sample lists 250,000 to 350,000 distinct CDR3 sequences, approximately 57% occurring once. The sample comprised sorted CD4+, CD8+, or CD8+CD57+ T cells (not recorded which) from PBMCs. These receptors all come from a human donor with severe aplastic anemia or a healthy control (not recorded which).

The sample holds many counts of this clonotype. This chain links TRBV5-8 with TRBJ2-3, with D possibly being TRBD2 (6 bases). Germline V lookup: CDR1 SGHTS, CDR2 YDEGEE. This CDR3 contains 15 residues. V shed 3 bases and J shed 5 bases, with 16 bases lying between them. CDR3 sequence: CASSSFAGREDTQYF. The CDR3 region has the DNA TGTGCCAGCAGCTCCTTCGCGGGGAGAGAAGATACGCAGTATTTT.

The V gene is TRBV20-1, the J gene TRBJ1-2; D remains ambiguous. Germline CDR1 reads DFQATT; CDR2 reads SNEGSKA (reference sequence). The CDR3 totals 12 residues. Between the trimmed V and J ends, which lost 6 bases and 5 bases, there was a span of 13 bases. CDR3 nucleotide sequence: TGCAGTGCCTCGGGGTTCGATTATGGCTACACCTTC. This codes for CSASGFDYGYTF.

This clonotype was detected many times. This CDR3 is CASSVAGSSGNTIYF. The CDR3 DNA is TGTGCCAGCAGCGTAGCGGGCAGCTCTGGAAACACCATATATTTT. V gene TRBV9 combines with J gene TRBJ1-3; D is unclear. The V end lost 0 bases, the J end lost 0 bases, and 7 bases lay between the germline ends. The CDR3 is 15 amino acids. Germline CDR1 SGDLS, CDR2 YYNGEE. The whole variable domain, filled in from reference TRBV9 and TRBJ1-3, reads DSGVTQTPKHLITATGQRVTLRCSPRSGDLSVYWYQQSLDQGLQFLIQYYNGEERAKGNILERFSAQQFPDLHSELNLSSLELGDSALYFCASSVAGSSGNTIYFGEGSWLTVV.

This clonotype has just a few counts. This rearrangement joins TRBV19 to TRBJ2-2; 7 nucleotides agree with TRBD1. Germline V CDR1 and CDR2: LNHDA, SQIVND (reference sequence). The CDR3 loop spans 13 amino acids. V was pared by 9 bases and J by 1 base, with 2 bases of the junction left unmatched. The CDR3 is CASRTGNTGELFF. The CDR3 DNA is TGTGCCAGCCGGACAGGGAACACCGGGGAGCTGTTTTTT.

The chain recombines TRBV20-1 with TRBJ2-7; 9 bases agree with TRBD1. This CDR3 contains 13 residues. Germline loops: CDR1 DFQATT, CDR2 SNEGSKA (reference sequence). The V gene end was trimmed by 6 bases and the J gene end by 3 bases; junction bases not matched to a gene: 6. The CDR3 region has the DNA TGCAGTGCAAGGGACAGGGACCTCTACGAGCAGTACTTC. As protein: CSARDRDLYEQYF.

The chain employs TRBV24-1 and TRBJ1-2, with unresolved D. Germline V lookup: CDR1 KGHDR, CDR2 SFDVKD. Trimming cost V 0 bases and J 0 bases, with 13 bases left between them. This CDR3 is built from 17 residues. CDR3 nucleotides: TGTGCCACCAGTGATTTGCCAGGCGCCAGTCCTAACTATGGCTACACCTTC. Translated: CATSDLPGASPNYGYTF.

This chain joins TRBV12-3 or TRBV12-4 and TRBJ2-5; a possible D gene is TRBD1 (6 bases). This CDR3 has 12 amino acids. V was cut by 6 bases and J by 7 bases, with 12 bases left in between. CDR3 protein: CASSPGDGTQYF. The CDR3 nucleotides read TGTGCCAGCAGCCCAGGGGATGGGACCCAGTACTTC.

Regarding this clonotype: One base away lies a much larger clone, so this may be a sequencing read error. The chain employs TRBV19 and TRBJ1-3; D unresolved. The V gene's germline CDR1 is LNHDA and CDR2 SQIVND (reference sequence). V shed 10 bases and J shed 2 bases, with 6 bases lying between them. This CDR3 is 11 amino acids long. The chain's CDR3 is CANHTGNTIYF. CDR3 coding DNA: TGTGCCAACCACACTGGAAACACCATATATTTT.

This clonotype was counted many times. This rearrangement joins TRBV27 to TRBJ1-3; unclear D gene. V was shortened by 6 bases and J by 1 base, with 10 bases between the two germline ends. Per the germline V gene, CDR1 is MNHEY and CDR2 is SMNVEV (reference sequence). The length of the CDR3 is 14 residues. CDR3 DNA sequence: TGTGCCAGCAGGCCGGACGGATCTGGAAACACCATATATTTT. Its translation is CASRPDGSGNTIYF.

The chain has TRBV20-1 and TRBJ2-7; 13 bases line up with TRBD2. CDR3 size: 14 residues. V lost 4 bases, J lost 7 bases, and 7 bases stayed unmatched. CDR1 and CDR2 from the germline V gene are DFQATT and SNEGSKA (reference sequence). The CDR3 DNA follows: TGCAGTGCTATCACGACTAGCGGGGGGCGAGAGCAGTACTTC. Translating gives CSAITTSGGREQYF.

This chain connects TRBV7-3 to TRBJ2-3; TRBD1 might be the D (6 bases). The CDR3 sequence is 14 residues long. Per the germline V gene, CDR1 is SGHTA and CDR2 is FQGTGA. The germline V and J ends were trimmed by 5 bases and 4 bases, with 13 bases remaining between them. The CDR3 DNA follows: TGTGCCAGCAGCCAACAACAGGGTTCAGATACGCAGTATTTT. Residues: CASSQQQGSDTQYF.

This clonotype has ten or more counts. The chain couples TRBV29-1 to TRBJ2-5; TRBD2 is a possible D gene (5 bases). The CDR3 is 12 residues long. Germline V CDR1 and CDR2: SQVTM, ANQGSEA. Trimming removed 4 bases from V and 5 bases from J, with 11 bases in between. This CDR3 reads CSVGGNGETQYF. The CDR3 DNA reads TGCAGCGTTGGAGGGAACGGTGAGACCCAGTACTTC.

The chain uses TRBV7-9 and TRBJ1-3, with D tentatively TRBD1 (5 bases). V lost 5 bases, J lost 4 bases, and 18 bases lay in between. CDR1 SEHNR and CDR2 FQNEAQ come from the germline V gene (reference sequence). This CDR3 is built from 16 residues. CDR3 amino acids: CASSRQGEGHGNTIYF. The CDR3 region has the DNA TGTGCCAGCAGCCGCCAGGGCGAAGGGCACGGAAACACCATATATTTT.

The table lists this clonotype with a count of one. This chain connects TRBV7-8 to TRBJ2-7; 8 nucleotides agree with TRBD1. The CDR3 consists of 14 residues. Germline CDR1 reads SGHVS; CDR2 reads FQNEAQ. J was trimmed by 9 bases and V by 4 bases; bases with no gene match: 11. This chain's CDR3 is CASSSGQPGGGQYF. The CDR3 region has the DNA TGTGCCAGCAGCTCTGGACAACCAGGGGGCGGGCAGTACTTC.

The J gene is TRBJ1-3, the V gene TRBV20-1; D gene uncertain. Germline V gene sequence: CDR1 DFQATT, CDR2 SNEGSKA (reference sequence). The V end lost 4 bases, the J end lost 3 bases, and 13 bases lay between the germline ends. The CDR3 runs 14 residues. CDR3 coding DNA: TGCAGTGCTACCCTTGGGCGAGGTGGAAACACCATATATTTT. This encodes CSATLGRGGNTIYF.

The gene calls are TRBV20-1 and TRBJ2-5; 9 nucleotides agree with TRBD2. Germline CDR1 DFQATT, CDR2 SNEGSKA (reference sequence). The CDR3 runs to 13 residues. V lost 6 bases and J lost 4; bases outside the gene matches: 6. DNA of the CDR3: TGCAGTGCCGTCCGTAGCGGGGGAGAGACCCAGTACTTC. This sequence encodes CSAVRSGGETQYF.

On this clonotype: One junction end does not reproduce the germline sequence, and a read error may be involved. The chain combines TRBV7-7 with TRBJ2-2; TRBD1 matches at 10 bases. The CDR3 has 21 amino acids. Germline loops: CDR1 SSHAT, CDR2 FNYEAQ (reference sequence). CDR3 sequence reads: CASSLGGRQGAYSANTGELFF. For the CDR3, the DNA is TGTGCTAGCAGCTTAGGGGGACGACAGGGGGCTTATTCGGCGAACACCGGGGAGCTGTTTTTT.

This clonotype was picked up a small number of times. The chain combines TRBV10-3 with TRBJ1-6; D perhaps matches TRBD1 (6 bases). Germline assignment: CDR1 ENHRY and CDR2 SYGVKD. The CDR3 sequence is 13 residues long. V was pared by 11 bases and J by 9 bases, with 17 bases between. CDR3: CALREETGSPLHF. CDR3 DNA: TGTGCCCTACGGGAGGAGACAGGTTCACCCCTCCACTTT.

The genes are TRBV6-6 and TRBJ1-1, with 8 bases matching TRBD1. V dropped 7 bases and J dropped 1; count of bases not matched to a gene: 8. The CDR3 covers 15 residues. The germline V gene encodes CDR1 MNHNY and CDR2 SVGAGI (reference sequence). CDR3 nucleotides: TGTGCCAGCAACCTCGACAGGGGCCCGAACACTGAAGCTTTCTTT. Translating gives CASNLDRGPNTEAFF.

V usage is TRBV7-2 and J usage is TRBJ2-7, with 10 nucleotides matching TRBD1. The CDR3 runs to 13 residues. V trimming: 7 bases; J trimming: 2 bases; junction bases outside the gene matches: 2. CDR1 and CDR2 (germline): SGHTA, FQGNSA. The CDR3 nucleotides are TGTGCCAGCACCGGGACAGGGGCCTACGAGCAGTACTTC. Translating gives CASTGTGAYEQYF.

This clonotype came up many times. The J gene is TRBJ1-5, the V gene TRBV6-5; D gene uncertain. Germline CDR1 is MNHEY and CDR2 is SVGAGI. There are 12 residues in the CDR3. Trimming took off 8 bases at V and 3 bases at J, with 8 bases between the two ends. CDR3 nucleotides: TGTGCCAGCTTTAACCCCAATCAGCCCCAGCATTTT. It translates to CASFNPNQPQHF.

This clonotype was detected only a few times. The V gene is TRBV24-1, the J gene TRBJ1-1, with D possibly being TRBD1 (6 bases). CDR3 length: 12 amino acids. Looked up from germline, CDR1 is KGHDR and CDR2 is SFDVKD. V was shortened by 7 bases and J by 6 bases, with 11 bases between the two germline ends. The CDR3 loop reads CATSQQGSEAFF. The CDR3 DNA follows: TGTGCCACCAGCCAACAGGGCTCTGAAGCTTTCTTT.

This clonotype has a single count. The chain has TRBV7-3 and TRBJ1-4; the D is unclear. CDR1 SGHTA and CDR2 FQGTGA come from the germline V gene. Trimming cost V 2 bases and J 0 bases, with 10 bases left between them. The CDR3 sequence is 16 residues long. The CDR3 nucleotides read TGTGCCAGCAGCTTATCCGGGAGAGCAACTAATGAAAAACTGTTTTTT. This sequence encodes CASSLSGRATNEKLFF.

The chain carries TRBV20-1 and TRBJ2-3, with 11 nucleotides matching TRBD1. CDR1 DFQATT and CDR2 SNEGSKA come from the germline V gene (reference sequence). The J segment lost 5 bases and the V segment lost 0 bases, leaving 10 bases of the junction unmatched. This CDR3 comprises 17 residues. The CDR3 is CSARDRDRGWGRDTQYF. CDR3 coding DNA: TGCAGTGCTAGAGATAGGGACAGGGGGTGGGGTAGAGATACGCAGTATTTT.

Details on this clonotype: A much larger clone differs from this one at a single base, so this may be a read error. The V and J genes are TRBV7-9 and TRBJ1-3; no reliable D call. CDR1 and CDR2 (germline): SEHNR, FQNEAQ (reference sequence). V was pared by 6 bases and J by 0 bases, with 12 bases between. CDR3 size: 15 residues. In DNA, the CDR3 is TGTGCCAGCAGTTTATTTGAGGCCTCTGGAAACACCATATATTTT. This translates into CASSLFEASGNTIYF.

The chain uses TRBV15 and TRBJ1-4; 8 positions match TRBD1. The CDR3 runs to 13 residues. Germline values: CDR1 LNHNV, CDR2 YYDKDF (reference sequence). J lost 7 bases, V lost 8 bases, and 6 bases had no gene match. The CDR3 loop is CATADRVTEKLFF. DNA for the CDR3: TGTGCCACCGCGGACAGGGTTACTGAAAAACTGTTTTTT.

The rearrangement links TRBV7-2 to TRBJ1-2; D remains ambiguous. The germline gives CDR1 SGHTA, CDR2 FQGNSA. The CDR3 sequence is 15 residues long. V was trimmed by 2 bases and J by 8 bases, leaving 18 bases between them. The CDR3 is CASSLNGALVGGYTF. DNA of the CDR3: TGTGCCAGCAGCTTAAACGGAGCCTTGGTTGGAGGCTACACCTTC.